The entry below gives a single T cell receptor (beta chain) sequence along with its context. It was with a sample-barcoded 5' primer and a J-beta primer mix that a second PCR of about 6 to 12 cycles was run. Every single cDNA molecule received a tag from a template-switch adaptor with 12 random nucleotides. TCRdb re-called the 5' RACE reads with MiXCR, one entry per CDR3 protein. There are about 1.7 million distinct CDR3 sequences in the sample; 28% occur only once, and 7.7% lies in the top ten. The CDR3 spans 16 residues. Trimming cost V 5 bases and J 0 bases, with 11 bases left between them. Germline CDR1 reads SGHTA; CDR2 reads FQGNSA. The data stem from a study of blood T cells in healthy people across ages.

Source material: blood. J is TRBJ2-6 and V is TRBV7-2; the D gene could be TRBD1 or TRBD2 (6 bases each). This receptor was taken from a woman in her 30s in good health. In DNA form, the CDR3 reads TGTGCCAGCAGCCCAAAGGGGGGCTCTGGGGCCAACGTCCTGACTTTC. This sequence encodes CASSPKGGSGANVLTF.